Following are 6 T cell receptor beta chains from one sample sequenced in a study of T-cell memory formation after mild COVID-19. TCRdb passed the 5' RACE reads through MiXCR, listing each CDR3 protein once. This sample has about 130,000 distinct CDR3 sequences; approximately 17% occur once, and the top ten carry 5% to 5.5%. The sequenced sample was PBMCs or a T cell subset sorted from them (not recorded which). The receptors shown here come from a man aged 18 to 30 who had mild COVID-19 (a few samples of this study predate the infection). Cell type and time point are not known.

The chain joins TRBV6-6 to TRBJ2-7; 12 bases line up with TRBD1. The CDR3 spans 15 residues. Trimming at V came to 6 bases and at J to 5 bases, leaving 8 bases not matched to a gene. Germline V CDR1 and CDR2: MNHNY, SVGAGI (reference sequence). The CDR3 spells CASSPRDRGPNEQYF. CDR3 nucleotide sequence: TGTGCCAGCAGCCCCCGGGACAGGGGGCCCAACGAGCAGTACTTC.

This clonotype appeared once. V usage is TRBV20-1 and J usage is TRBJ1-2; a weak D match, TRBD1 (5 bases). CDR1 DFQATT and CDR2 SNEGSKA come from the germline V gene (reference sequence). V was trimmed by 6 bases and J by 1 base, leaving 12 bases between them. This CDR3 is 13 amino acids long. The CDR3 is CSAPTDFNYGYTF. The CDR3 nucleotides read TGCAGTGCGCCGACAGATTTTAACTATGGCTACACCTTC.

V gene TRBV5-1 combines with J gene TRBJ2-1; D might be TRBD2 (5 bases). The V gene's germline CDR1 is SGHRS and CDR2 YFSETQ. The CDR3 loop spans 16 amino acids. Between the trimmed V and J ends, which lost 1 base and 0 bases, there was a span of 11 bases. This chain's CDR3 is CASSLTTGSSYNEQFF. CDR3 nucleotide sequence: TGCGCCAGCAGCTTGACTACGGGAAGCTCCTACAATGAGCAGTTCTTC. The full variable domain, with the rest looked up from reference TRBV5-1 and TRBJ2-1, is KAGVTQTPRYLIKTRGQQVTLSCSPISGHRSVSWYQQTPGQGLQFLFEYFSETQRNKGNFPGRFSGRQFSNSRSEMNVSTLELGDSALYLCASSLTTGSSYNEQFFGPGTRLTVL.

This clonotype came up a few times. This chain uses TRBV6-5 with TRBJ1-1; D uncertain. The CDR3 consists of 14 residues. Germline loops: CDR1 MNHEY, CDR2 SVGAGI. The germline V and J ends were trimmed by 5 bases and 3 bases, with 13 bases remaining between them. CDR3 in DNA: TGTGCCAGCAGTCTCCGAGGTGGGTACACTGAAGCTTTCTTT. Its translation is CASSLRGGYTEAFF.

Only one count was recorded for this clonotype. The rearrangement links TRBV5-1 to TRBJ1-1, with TRBD1 identical over 7 bases. Looked up from germline, CDR1 is SGHRS and CDR2 is YFSETQ. J lost 1 base, V lost 5 bases, and 5 bases had no gene match. This CDR3 has 14 amino acids. The CDR3 DNA sequence: TGCGCCAGCAGACTCGACAGGGCGAACACTGAAGCTTTCTTT. It yields the protein CASRLDRANTEAFF. Using reference TRBV5-1 and TRBJ1-1 for the parts outside the CDR3, the full variable domain is KAGVTQTPRYLIKTRGQQVTLSCSPISGHRSVSWYQQTPGQGLQFLFEYFSETQRNKGNFPGRFSGRQFSNSRSEMNVSTLELGDSALYLCASRLDRANTEAFFGQGTRLTVV.

The gene calls are TRBV29-1 and TRBJ2-7; 8 bases agree with TRBD1. Germline CDR1 and CDR2: SQVTM and ANQGSEA. After removal of 4 bases from V and 4 bases from J, the junction contained 6 bases not matched to a gene. CDR3 length: 13 amino acids. CDR3 in DNA: TGCAGCGTTGGAGGGACAGGAGTTTACGAGCAGTACTTC. Protein sequence: CSVGGTGVYEQYF.